This T cell receptor (beta chain) was recovered during a study of blood T cell repertoires in COVID-19 (dated by TCRdb to 2018 to 2021). With regard to the full study: Collaborator samples came from the United States, Italy and Spain and covered acute and convalescent phases of COVID-19. The prospective study material was composed of cDNA or gDNA derived from T cells, B-cell-depleted T cells, or PBMCs. The dataset comprised deeply sampled blood TCRbeta repertoires from subjects exposed to, actively infected with, or recovered from COVID-19. A freely available public database, intended as a resource for researchers studying the immune response to SARS-CoV-2, is where the repertoires were released. Samples came from the ongoing ImmuneRACE study (first 160 participants) plus 1,254 subjects from 6 global collaborators. Sample metadata almost always included a de-identified subject ID, COVID-19 status, age in years and sex. Where available, HLA class I and class II types were taken from metadata supplied by the sample provider and were not determined by assay-based typing. The investigation overall reported the following: Clinical and demographic metadata were provided uncurated, with the amount varying by source and participant.

Participants in the prospective study were enrolled through a virtual design, were aged about 18 to 90 years, and lived in under 25 United States geographic areas. In the prospective study, participants were assigned to cohorts based on the clinical history participants reported in a screening survey and a study questionnaire. In the prospective study, whole blood, serum and a nasopharyngeal or oropharyngeal swab were collected from each participant by mobile phlebotomists. Participants in the prospective study had the option to provide additional blood draws and questionnaires over an approximately 2-month period. Prospective study blood samples were shipped either frozen or at room temperature before DNA extraction. TCRbeta CDR3 regions were amplified from genomic DNA using the immunoSEQ Assay, a bias-controlled multiplex PCR. For the original study's pipeline: Within the assay, amplification of reference gene primers was used to estimate how many nucleated cells each sample contained. To quantify the absolute abundance of each unique TCRbeta CDR3 rearrangement, sequence reads were collapsed and filtered. Productive Simpson clonality was computed per sample as the square root of Simpson's diversity index over productive rearrangements. Drawn from immuneACCESS, this table holds only the in-frame rearrangements with V and J called that TCRdb kept. Clones are partly lost; checked studies trace under half to an unresolved V gene and leave the rest unexplained. V and J calls plus clone size are reproduced from that table; the DNA served to infer D and trimming. This sample holds 380,000 or so clones; around 87% were observed only once. The ten largest account for roughly 0.97% of the sample.

As concerns this clone: Its antigen remains unidentified. Qualities for individual bases were not recorded, and no much larger clone is one base off.

The germline V gene provides CDR1 SGHRS and CDR2 YFSETQ. Between the V and J ends, shortened by 0 bases and 5 bases respectively, the junction contains 11 bases. The CDR3 numbers 14 residues from cysteine through phenylalanine. The DNA shown is the 42-base CDR3, in frame from base 1. The sequence derives from a young woman with acute COVID-19. What was sequenced was PBMCs or T cells enriched from blood (not recorded which). The V gene is TRBV5-1 and the J gene is TRBJ1-1; no D gene call is confident. This receptor has the CDR3 CASSLGLGSTEAFF. The DNA sequence is TGCGCCAGCAGCTTGGGGTTAGGGAGTACTGAAGCTTTCTTT.